This TCR beta chain stems from a study of a mutant IDH1 vaccine in newly diagnosed glioma. On the study more broadly: The first vaccination came 4-6 weeks after radiotherapy alone, or with temozolomide cycles. Points from the study as a whole: Most patients, 85% to 95%, showed vaccine-induced immune responses.

The time point was: week 47, end of study. Mutant IDH1 20-mer peptide, at 300 ug, made up each vaccine dose, with topical imiquimod. Only in-frame clones appear in the TCRdb table, and some are missing; sequencing was by immunoSEQ multiplex PCR. The table lists tens of thousands of clones, approximately 84% of them singletons. In germline, CDR1 is LNHDA, CDR2 SQIVND (reference sequence). V was pared by 6 bases and J by 2 bases, with 17 bases between. This CDR3 has 16 amino acids. For this clone: As yet, its antigen is unknown.

The clonotype was recovered from a woman in her twenties or thirties with glioma. Some clones in this sample may be carry-over from other donors' samples. V is TRBV19 and J is TRBJ2-4; the D gene is possibly TRBD2 (6 bases). Here the sequenced sample was PBMCs, taken from a glioma patient whose treatment included an IDH1 peptide vaccine. This chain's CDR3 is CASSPNQGGTKNIQYF. CDR3 nucleotides: TGTGCCAGTAGCCCAAACCAGGGAGGAACCAAAAACATTCAGTACTTC.